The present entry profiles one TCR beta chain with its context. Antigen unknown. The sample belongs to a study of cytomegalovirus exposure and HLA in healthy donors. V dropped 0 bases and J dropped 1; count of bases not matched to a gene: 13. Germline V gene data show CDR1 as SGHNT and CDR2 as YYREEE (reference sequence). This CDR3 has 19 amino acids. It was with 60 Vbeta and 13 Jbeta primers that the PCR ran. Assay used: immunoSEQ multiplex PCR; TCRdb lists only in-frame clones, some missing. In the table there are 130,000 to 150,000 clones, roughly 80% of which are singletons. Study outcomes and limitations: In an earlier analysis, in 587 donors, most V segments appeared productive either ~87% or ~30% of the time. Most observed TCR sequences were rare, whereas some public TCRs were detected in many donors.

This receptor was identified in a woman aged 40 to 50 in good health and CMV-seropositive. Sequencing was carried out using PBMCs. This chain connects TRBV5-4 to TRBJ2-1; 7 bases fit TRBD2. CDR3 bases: TGTGCCAGCAGCTTGGGATGGGGCGGGAGCGGGTTTTCCTACAATGAGCAGTTCTTC. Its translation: CASSLGWGGSGFSYNEQFF.